This TCR beta chain originates from a study of shared clonotypes between healthy human individuals. The germline V and J ends were trimmed by 0 bases and 5 bases, with 11 bases remaining between them. The germline V gene has CDR1 KGHSH and CDR2 LQKENI. The CDR3 extends over 15 amino acids. Data came from immunoSEQ multiplex PCR; TCRdb stores just in-frame clones and leaves some out. The sample includes about 1 million clones, approximately 76% of them seen just once. The sequence was obtained from a man aged 18 to 29 in good health. The chain couples TRBV18 to TRBJ2-1; D ambiguous. Sequenced: memory CD4+ T cells sorted from blood. Indicated subset: CD45RA-negative fraction. As DNA, the CDR3 is TGTGCCAGCTCACCACCGGCGCGGCCGAACAATGAGCAGTTCTTC. Protein sequence: CASSPPARPNNEQFF. The full variable domain, completed using reference TRBV18 and TRBJ2-1, is NAGVMQNPRHLVRRRGQEARLRCSPMKGHSHVYWYRQLPEEGLKFMVYLQKENIIDESGMPKERFSAEFPKEGPSILRIQQVVRGDSAAYFCASSPPARPNNEQFFGPGTRLTVL.